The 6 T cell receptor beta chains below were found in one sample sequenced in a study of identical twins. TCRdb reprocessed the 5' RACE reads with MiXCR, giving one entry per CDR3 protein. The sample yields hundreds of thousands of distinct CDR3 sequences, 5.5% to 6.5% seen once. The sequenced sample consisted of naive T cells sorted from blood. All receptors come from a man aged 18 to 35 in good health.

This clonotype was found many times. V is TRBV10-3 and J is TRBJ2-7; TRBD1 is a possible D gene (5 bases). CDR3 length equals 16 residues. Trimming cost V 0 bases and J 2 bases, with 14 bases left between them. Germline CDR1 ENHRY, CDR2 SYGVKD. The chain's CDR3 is CAISESAGNKPYEQYF. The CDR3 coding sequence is TGTGCCATCAGTGAGTCAGCAGGGAATAAGCCCTACGAGCAGTACTTC.

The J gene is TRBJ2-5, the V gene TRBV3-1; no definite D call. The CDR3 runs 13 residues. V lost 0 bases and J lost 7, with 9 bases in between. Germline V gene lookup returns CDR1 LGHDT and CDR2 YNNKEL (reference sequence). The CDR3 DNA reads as TGTGCCAGCAGCCAAGATCAGCTTGGGACCCAGTACTTC. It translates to CASSQDQLGTQYF.

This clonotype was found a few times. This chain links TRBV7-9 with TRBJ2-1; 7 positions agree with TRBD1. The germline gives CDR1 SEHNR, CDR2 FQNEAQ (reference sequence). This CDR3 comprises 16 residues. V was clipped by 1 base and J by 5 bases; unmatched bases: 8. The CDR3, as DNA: TGTGCCAGCAGCTTAGAAGAGGGGGCGGCCCACAATGAGCAGTTCTTC. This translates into CASSLEEGAAHNEQFF.

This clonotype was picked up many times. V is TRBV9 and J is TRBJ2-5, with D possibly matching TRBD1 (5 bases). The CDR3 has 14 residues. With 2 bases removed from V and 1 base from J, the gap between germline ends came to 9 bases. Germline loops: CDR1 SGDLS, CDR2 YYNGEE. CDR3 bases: TGTGCCAGCAGCGTGGGGCGGAGCCAAGAGACCCAGTACTTC. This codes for CASSVGRSQETQYF.

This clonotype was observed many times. The CDR3 sequence: CASSQDMRYEQYF. The CDR3 bases are TGCGCCAGCAGCCAAGATATGCGTTACGAGCAGTACTTC. The chain couples TRBV4-3 to TRBJ2-7; D is undetermined. Germline loops: CDR1 LGHNA, CDR2 YSLEER. Trimming took 0 bases from V and 4 from J, leaving 7 bases between them. CDR3 length: 13 amino acids.

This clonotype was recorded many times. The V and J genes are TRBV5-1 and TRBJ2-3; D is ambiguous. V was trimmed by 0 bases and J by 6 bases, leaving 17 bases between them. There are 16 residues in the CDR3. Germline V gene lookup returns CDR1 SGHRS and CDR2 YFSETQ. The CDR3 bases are TGCGCCAGCAGCTTGGTTTTGGCTAGTTCGTCGGATACGCAGTATTTT. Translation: CASSLVLASSSDTQYF. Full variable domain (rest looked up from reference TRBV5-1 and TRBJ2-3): KAGVTQTPRYLIKTRGQQVTLSCSPISGHRSVSWYQQTPGQGLQFLFEYFSETQRNKGNFPGRFSGRQFSNSRSEMNVSTLELGDSALYLCASSLVLASSSDTQYFGPGTRLTVL.